This TCR beta chain stems from a study of CD8+CD57+ T cells in acquired aplastic anemia. Study context: The DNA of sorted CD4+ and CD8+ cells averaged approximately 3.3 ug.

This clonotype turned up a few times. Its antigen is undetermined. Study-wide results and limits: Sharing between patients and controls was observed for twenty-nine CD8+ CDR3 sequences.

The V segment lost 5 bases and the J segment 6 bases; nucleotides outside the gene matches: 7. The germline CDR1 and CDR2 sequences are DFQATT and SNEGSKA (reference sequence). This CDR3 comprises 15 residues. Sequencing involved patients with CD8+CD57+ cell expansion previously shown by flow cytometry. Every one of the patients had aplastic anemia (severe, acquired). Patients were treatment-naive when blood was sampled. Genomic DNA was employed as the template in profiling TCR beta VDJ and CDR3. TCRdb re-called the reads with MiXCR, one entry per CDR3 protein. This sample has over 150,000 distinct CDR3 sequences, with 70% to 75% found just once.

This receptor was taken from a human donor with aplastic anemia. This chain uses TRBV20-1 with TRBJ1-6, with TRBD1 identical over 10 bases. The sample consisted of sorted CD4+, CD8+, or CD8+CD57+ T cells (not recorded which) from PBMCs. The CDR3 sequence is CSALTGTGVNSPLHF. The CDR3, as DNA: TGCAGTGCTTTAACCGGGACAGGGGTTAATTCACCCCTCCACTTT.